This T cell receptor (beta chain) was documented in a study of molecular identifiers for immune sequencing clone quantification. This clonotype was seen ten or more times. The CDR3 runs to 21 residues. Germline V gene sequence: CDR1 SEHNR, CDR2 FQNEAQ (reference sequence). V lost 5 bases to trimming and J lost 0 bases, with 29 bases between them. TCRdb re-analysed the PCR reads in MiXCR, keeping a single row per CDR3 protein. The table has over 600,000 distinct CDR3 sequences, nearly 20% seen once. The sample comprised naive CD8+ T cells from blood, with Jurkat cell RNA spiked in. Subset denoted: FACS-sorted CD8+CD4-CCR7+CD45RA+ naive T cells. The gene calls are TRBV7-9 and TRBJ2-4, with D possibly TRBD2 on 5 matching bases. The TCR originated in a human donor in good health. Some libraries in this study had Jurkat cell RNA spiked in. CDR3 sequence reads: CASSTLPAEPGSRVAKNIQYF. The CDR3 nucleotides are TGTGCCAGCAGCACCCTTCCCGCTGAGCCGGGGTCGCGAGTAGCCAAAAACATTCAGTACTTC.